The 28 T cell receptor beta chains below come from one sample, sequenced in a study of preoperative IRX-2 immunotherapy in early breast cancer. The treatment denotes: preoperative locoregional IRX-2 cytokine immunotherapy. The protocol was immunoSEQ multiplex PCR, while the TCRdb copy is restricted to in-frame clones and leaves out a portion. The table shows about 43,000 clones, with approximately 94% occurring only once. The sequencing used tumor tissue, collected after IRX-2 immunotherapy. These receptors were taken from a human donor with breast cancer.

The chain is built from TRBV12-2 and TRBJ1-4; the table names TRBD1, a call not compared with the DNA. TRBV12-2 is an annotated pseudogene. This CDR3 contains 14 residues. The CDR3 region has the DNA TGTGCAAGTCGCTTAGGGGACACCCTTGAAAAACTGTTTTTT. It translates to CASRLGDTLEKLFF.

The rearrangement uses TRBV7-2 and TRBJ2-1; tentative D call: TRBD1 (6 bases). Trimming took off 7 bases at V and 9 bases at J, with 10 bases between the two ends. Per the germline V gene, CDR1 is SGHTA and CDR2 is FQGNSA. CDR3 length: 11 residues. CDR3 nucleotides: TGTGCCAGCACCCTAGGGGGTGAGCAGTTCTTC. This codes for CASTLGGEQFF.

The CDR3 reads CASSLAGVSGETQYF. The CDR3, as DNA: TGCGCCAGCAGCTTGGCCGGGGTTAGCGGAGAGACCCAGTACTTC. V usage is TRBV5-1 and J usage is TRBJ2-5, with D perhaps matching TRBD2 (6 bases). V was trimmed by 0 bases and J by 4 bases, leaving 13 bases between them. The CDR3 sequence is 15 residues long. Germline CDR1 SGHRS, CDR2 YFSETQ.

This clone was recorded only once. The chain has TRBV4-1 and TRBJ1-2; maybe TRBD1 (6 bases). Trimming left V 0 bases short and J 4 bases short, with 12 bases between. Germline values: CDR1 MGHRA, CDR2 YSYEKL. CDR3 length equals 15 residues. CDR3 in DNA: TGCGCCAGCAGCCAAGAGTACAGGGCGGGCTATGGCTACACCTTC. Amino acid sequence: CASSQEYRAGYGYTF.

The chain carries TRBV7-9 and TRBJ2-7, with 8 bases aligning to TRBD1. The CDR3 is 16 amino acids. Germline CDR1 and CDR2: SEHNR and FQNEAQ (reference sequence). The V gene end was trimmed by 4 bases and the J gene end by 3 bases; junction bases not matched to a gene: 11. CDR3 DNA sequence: TGTGCCAGCAGCTCCAATCTCGGGACAGGTTACTACGAGCAGTACTTC. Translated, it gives CASSSNLGTGYYEQYF.

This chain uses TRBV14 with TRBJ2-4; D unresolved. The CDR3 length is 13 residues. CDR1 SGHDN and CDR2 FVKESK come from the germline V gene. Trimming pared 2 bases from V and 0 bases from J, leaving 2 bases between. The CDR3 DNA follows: TGTGCCAGCAGCCAACTAGCCAAAAACATTCAGTACTTC. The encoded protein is CASSQLAKNIQYF.

The CDR3 nucleotides read TGTGCCAGCAGCTTCGCCGGGACAGGGGTTTACGAGCAGTACTTC. It is translated as CASSFAGTGVYEQYF. The V and J genes are TRBV9 and TRBJ2-7; TRBD1 matches 10 bases. Germline trimming cut 4 bases from V and 4 bases from J; bases unmatched to any gene: 8. In germline, CDR1 is SGDLS, CDR2 YYNGEE. The CDR3 spans 15 residues.

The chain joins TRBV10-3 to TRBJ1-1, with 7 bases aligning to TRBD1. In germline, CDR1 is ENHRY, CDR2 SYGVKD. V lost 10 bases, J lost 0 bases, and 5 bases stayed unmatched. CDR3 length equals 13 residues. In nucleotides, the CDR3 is TGTGCCACTTCCGGACAGGTGAACACTGAAGCTTTCTTT. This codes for CATSGQVNTEAFF.

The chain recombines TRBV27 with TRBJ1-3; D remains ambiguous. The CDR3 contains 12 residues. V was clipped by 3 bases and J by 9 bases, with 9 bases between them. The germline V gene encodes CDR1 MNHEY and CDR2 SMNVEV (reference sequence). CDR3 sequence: CASSFSRGTIYF. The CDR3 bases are TGTGCCAGCAGTTTTAGCCGAGGCACCATATATTTT.

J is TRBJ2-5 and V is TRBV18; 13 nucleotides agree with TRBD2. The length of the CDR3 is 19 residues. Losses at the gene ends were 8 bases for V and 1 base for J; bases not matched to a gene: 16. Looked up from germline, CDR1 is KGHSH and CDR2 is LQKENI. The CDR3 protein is CASRKYRTSGSGVQETQYF. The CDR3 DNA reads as TGTGCCAGCCGTAAATACAGGACTAGCGGGAGTGGGGTCCAAGAGACCCAGTACTTC.

The CDR3 DNA reads TGTGCCAGCAGCGTACAGGGTAGCTCCTACGAGCAGTACTTC. Residues: CASSVQGSSYEQYF. This chain links TRBV5-4 with TRBJ2-7, with D perhaps TRBD1 (6 bases). The V gene lost 4 bases and the J gene lost 0 bases, with 11 bases spanning the gap. There are 14 residues in the CDR3. The germline CDR1 and CDR2 sequences are SGHNT and YYREEE (reference sequence).

CDR3 amino acids: CASSSGYTDTQYF. The CDR3 nucleotides read TGTGCCAGCAGCTCTGGCTACACAGATACGCAGTATTTT. The chain recombines TRBV5-8 with TRBJ2-3; D gene unclear. The CDR3 is 13 amino acids. The ends were cut back, 3 bases at V and 2 bases at J, with 7 bases in the middle. The V gene's germline CDR1 is SGHTS and CDR2 YDEGEE.

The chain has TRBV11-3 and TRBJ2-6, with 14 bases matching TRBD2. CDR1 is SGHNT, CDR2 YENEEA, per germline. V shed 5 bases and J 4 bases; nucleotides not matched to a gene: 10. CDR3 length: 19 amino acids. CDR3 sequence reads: CASSPRGLAGDTGANVLTF. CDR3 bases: TGTGCCAGCAGCCCTAGGGGACTAGCGGGAGATACAGGGGCCAACGTCCTGACTTTC.

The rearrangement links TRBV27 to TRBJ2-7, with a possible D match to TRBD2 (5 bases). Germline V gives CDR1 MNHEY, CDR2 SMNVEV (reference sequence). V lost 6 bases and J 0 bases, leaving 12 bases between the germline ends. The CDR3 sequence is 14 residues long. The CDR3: CASSSEGPSYEQYF. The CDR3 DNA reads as TGTGCCAGCAGCTCCGAGGGTCCCTCCTACGAGCAGTACTTC.

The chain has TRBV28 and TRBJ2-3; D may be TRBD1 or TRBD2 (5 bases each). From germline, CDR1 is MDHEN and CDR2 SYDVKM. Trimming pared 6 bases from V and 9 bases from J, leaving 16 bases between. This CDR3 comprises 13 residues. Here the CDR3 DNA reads TGTGCCAGCAGCCCTAACTGGGACCAGACGCAGTATTTT. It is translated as CASSPNWDQTQYF.

For the CDR3, the DNA is TGCGCCAGCAGTGGGCAGGGGGCAGATACGCAGTATTTT. Translating it yields CASSGQGADTQYF. The chain couples TRBV5-1 to TRBJ2-3; 7 positions match TRBD1. The trim removed 5 bases at V and 4 bases at J, leaving 4 bases unmatched. Germline V CDR1 and CDR2: SGHRS, YFSETQ. The CDR3 consists of 13 residues. The variable domain in full, completed from reference TRBV5-1 and TRBJ2-3, reads KAGVTQTPRYLIKTRGQQVTLSCSPISGHRSVSWYQQTPGQGLQFLFEYFSETQRNKGNFPGRFSGRQFSNSRSEMNVSTLELGDSALYLCASSGQGADTQYFGPGTRLTVL.

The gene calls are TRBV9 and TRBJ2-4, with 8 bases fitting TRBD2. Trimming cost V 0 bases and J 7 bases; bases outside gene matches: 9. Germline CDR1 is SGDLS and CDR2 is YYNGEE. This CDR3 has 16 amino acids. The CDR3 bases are TGTGCCAGCAGCGTAGACTCGGCGGGAGGAGGGAACATTCAGTACTTC. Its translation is CASSVDSAGGGNIQYF.

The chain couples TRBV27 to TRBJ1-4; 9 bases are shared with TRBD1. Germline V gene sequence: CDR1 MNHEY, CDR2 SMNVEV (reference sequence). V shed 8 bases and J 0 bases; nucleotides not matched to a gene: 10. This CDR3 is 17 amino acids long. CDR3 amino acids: CASLPGQGTTTNEKLFF. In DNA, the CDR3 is TGTGCCAGCCTCCCGGGACAGGGTACCACAACTAATGAAAAACTGTTTTTT.

Here the CDR3 reads CASSLVGVGGGYTF. CDR3 coding DNA: TGTGCCAGCAGCTTAGTTGGGGTGGGGGGTGGCTACACCTTC. The chain links TRBV7-2 to TRBJ1-2; TRBD1 is a possible D gene (5 bases). Trimming cost V 1 base and J 7 bases, with 13 bases left between them. The CDR3 spans 14 residues. CDR1 is SGHTA, CDR2 FQGNSA, per germline.

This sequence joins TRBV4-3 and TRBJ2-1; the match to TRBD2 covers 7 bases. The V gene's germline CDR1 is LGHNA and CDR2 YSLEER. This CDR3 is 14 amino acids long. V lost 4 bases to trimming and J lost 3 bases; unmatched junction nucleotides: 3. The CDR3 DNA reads TGCGCCAGCAGCCCCCTAGCGGACTACAATGAGCAGTTCTTC. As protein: CASSPLADYNEQFF.

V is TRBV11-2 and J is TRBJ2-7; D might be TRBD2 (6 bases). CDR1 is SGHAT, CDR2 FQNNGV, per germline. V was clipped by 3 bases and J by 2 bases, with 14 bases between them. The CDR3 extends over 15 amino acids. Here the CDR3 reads CASSFSGPTPYEQYF. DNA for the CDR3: TGTGCCAGCAGCTTTAGCGGCCCTACCCCCTACGAGCAGTACTTC.

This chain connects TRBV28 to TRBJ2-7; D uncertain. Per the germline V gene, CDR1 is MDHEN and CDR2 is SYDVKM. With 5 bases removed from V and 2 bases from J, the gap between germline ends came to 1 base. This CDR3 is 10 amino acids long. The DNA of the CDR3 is TGTGCCAGCAGTACCTACGAGCAGTACTTC. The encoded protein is CASSTYEQYF.

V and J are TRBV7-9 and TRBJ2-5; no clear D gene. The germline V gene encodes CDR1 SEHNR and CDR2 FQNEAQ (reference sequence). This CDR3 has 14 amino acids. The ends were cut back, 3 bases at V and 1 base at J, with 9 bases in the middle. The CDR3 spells CASSLGSLQETQYF. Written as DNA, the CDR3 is TGTGCCAGCAGCTTGGGTAGCCTCCAAGAGACCCAGTACTTC.

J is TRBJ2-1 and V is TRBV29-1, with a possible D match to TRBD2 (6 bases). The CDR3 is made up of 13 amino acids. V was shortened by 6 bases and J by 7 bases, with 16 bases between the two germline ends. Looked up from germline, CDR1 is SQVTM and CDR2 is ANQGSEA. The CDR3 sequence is CSVRESRGNEQFF. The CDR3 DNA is TGCAGCGTACGGGAGTCCCGGGGGAATGAGCAGTTCTTC.

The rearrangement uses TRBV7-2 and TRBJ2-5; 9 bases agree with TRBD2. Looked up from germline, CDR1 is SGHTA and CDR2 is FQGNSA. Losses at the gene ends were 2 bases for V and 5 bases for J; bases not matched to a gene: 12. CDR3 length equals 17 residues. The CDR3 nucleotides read TGTGCCAGCAGCTTATTTTCGCGGGAGGGAGGGGGGGAGACCCAGTACTTC. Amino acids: CASSLFSREGGGETQYF.

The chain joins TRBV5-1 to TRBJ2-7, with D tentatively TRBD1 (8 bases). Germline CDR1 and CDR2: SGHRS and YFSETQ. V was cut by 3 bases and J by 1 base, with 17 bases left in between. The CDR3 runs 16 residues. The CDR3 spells CASSWGGGQGSYEQYF. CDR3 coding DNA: TGCGCCAGCAGCTGGGGGGGTGGACAGGGATCCTACGAGCAGTACTTC.

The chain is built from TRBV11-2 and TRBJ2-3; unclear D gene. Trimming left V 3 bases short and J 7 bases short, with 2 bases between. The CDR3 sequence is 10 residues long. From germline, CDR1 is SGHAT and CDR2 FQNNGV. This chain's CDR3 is CASSFYTQYF. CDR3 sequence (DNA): TGTGCCAGCAGCTTCTATACGCAGTATTTT.

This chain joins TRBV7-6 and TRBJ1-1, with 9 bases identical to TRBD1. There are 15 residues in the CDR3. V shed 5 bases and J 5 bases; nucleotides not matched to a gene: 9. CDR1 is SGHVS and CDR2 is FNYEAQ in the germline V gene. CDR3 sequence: CASSRTGGAGTEAFF. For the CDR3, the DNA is TGTGCCAGCAGCCGTACAGGGGGCGCGGGAACTGAAGCTTTCTTT.